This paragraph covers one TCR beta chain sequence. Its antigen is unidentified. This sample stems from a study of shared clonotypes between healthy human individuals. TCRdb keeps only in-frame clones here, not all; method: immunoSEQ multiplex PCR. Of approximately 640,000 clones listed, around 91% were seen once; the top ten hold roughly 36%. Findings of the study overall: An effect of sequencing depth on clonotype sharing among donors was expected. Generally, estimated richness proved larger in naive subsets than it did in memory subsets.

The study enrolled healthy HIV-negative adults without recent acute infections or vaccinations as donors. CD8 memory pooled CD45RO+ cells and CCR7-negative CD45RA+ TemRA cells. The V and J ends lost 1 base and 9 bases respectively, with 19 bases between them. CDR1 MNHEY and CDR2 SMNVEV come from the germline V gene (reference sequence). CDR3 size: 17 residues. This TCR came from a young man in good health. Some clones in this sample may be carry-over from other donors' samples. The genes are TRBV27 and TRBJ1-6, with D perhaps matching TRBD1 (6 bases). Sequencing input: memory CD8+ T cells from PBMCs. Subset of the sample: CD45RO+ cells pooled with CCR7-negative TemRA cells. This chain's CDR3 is CASSLWGPRSVSSPLHF. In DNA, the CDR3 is TGTGCCAGCAGTTTATGGGGGCCGAGAAGCGTTAGTTCACCCCTCCACTTT.